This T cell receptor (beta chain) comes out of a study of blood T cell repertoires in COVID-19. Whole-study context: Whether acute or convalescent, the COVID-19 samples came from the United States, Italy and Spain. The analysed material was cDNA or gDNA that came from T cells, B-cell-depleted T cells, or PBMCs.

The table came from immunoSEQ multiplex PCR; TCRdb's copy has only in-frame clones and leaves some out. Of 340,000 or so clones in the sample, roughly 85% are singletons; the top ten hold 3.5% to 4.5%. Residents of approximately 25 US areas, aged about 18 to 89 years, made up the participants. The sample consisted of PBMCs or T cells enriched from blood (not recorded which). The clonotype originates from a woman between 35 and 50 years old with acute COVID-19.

CDR3 sequence reads: CAIRGVAAGQPAWTQYF. The CDR3 DNA follows: TGTGCCATCAGGGGCGTGGCTGCGGGACAGCCGGCGTGGACCCAGTACTTC. The chain is built from TRBV10-3 and TRBJ2-5, with a weak D call TRBD1 (7 bases). The germline V and J ends were trimmed by 6 bases and 7 bases, with 27 bases remaining between them. This CDR3 contains 17 residues. Germline CDR1 and CDR2: ENHRY and SYGVKD.